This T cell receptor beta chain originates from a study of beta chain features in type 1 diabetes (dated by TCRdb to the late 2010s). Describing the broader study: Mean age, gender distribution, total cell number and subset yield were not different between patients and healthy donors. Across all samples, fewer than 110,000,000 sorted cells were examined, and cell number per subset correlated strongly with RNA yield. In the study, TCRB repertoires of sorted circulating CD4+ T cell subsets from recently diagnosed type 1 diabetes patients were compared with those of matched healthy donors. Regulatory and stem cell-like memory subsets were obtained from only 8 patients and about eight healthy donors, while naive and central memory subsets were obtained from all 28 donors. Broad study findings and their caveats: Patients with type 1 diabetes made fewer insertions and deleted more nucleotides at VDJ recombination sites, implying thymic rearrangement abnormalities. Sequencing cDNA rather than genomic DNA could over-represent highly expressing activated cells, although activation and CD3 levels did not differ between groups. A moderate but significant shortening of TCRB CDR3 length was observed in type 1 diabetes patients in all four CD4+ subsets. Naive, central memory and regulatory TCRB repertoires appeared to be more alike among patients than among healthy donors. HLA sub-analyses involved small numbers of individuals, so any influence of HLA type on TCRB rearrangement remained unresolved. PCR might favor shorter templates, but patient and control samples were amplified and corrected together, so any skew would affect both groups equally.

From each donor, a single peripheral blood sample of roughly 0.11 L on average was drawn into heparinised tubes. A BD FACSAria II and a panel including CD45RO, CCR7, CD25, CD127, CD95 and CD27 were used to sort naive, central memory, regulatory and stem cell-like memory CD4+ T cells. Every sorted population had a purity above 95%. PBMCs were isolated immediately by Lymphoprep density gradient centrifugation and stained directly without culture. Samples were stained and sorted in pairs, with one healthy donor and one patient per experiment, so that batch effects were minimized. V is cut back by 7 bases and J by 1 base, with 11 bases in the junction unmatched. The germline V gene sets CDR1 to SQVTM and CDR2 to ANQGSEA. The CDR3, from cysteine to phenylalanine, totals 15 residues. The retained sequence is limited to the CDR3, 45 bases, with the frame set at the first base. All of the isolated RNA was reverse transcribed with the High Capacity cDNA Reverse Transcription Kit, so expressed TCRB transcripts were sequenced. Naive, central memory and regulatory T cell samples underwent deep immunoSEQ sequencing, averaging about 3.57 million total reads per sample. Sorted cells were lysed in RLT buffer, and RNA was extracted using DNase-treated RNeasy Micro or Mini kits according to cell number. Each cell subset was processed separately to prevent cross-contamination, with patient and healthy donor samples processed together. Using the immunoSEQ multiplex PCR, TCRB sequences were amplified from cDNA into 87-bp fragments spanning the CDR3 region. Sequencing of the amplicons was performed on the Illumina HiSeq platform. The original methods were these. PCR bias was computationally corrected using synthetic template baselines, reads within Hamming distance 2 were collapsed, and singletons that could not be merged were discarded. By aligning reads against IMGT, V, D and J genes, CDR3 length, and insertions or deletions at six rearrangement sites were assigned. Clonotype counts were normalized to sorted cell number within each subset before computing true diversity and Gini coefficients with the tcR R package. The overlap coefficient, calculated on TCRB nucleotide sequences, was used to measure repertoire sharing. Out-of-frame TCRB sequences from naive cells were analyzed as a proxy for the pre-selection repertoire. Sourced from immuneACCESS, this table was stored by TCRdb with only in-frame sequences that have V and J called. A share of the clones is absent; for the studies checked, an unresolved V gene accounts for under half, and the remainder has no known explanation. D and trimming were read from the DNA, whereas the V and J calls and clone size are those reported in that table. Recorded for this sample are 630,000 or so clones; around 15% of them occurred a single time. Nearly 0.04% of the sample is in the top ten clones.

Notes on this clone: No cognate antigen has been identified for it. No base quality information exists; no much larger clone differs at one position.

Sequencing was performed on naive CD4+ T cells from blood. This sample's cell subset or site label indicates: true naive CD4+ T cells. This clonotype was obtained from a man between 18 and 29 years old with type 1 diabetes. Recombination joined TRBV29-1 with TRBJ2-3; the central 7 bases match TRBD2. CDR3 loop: CSAPGLGVGTDTQYF. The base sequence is TGCAGCGCGCCAGGACTAGGTGTGGGCACAGATACGCAGTATTTT.